This TCR beta chain was profiled in a study of T-cell memory formation after mild COVID-19 (dated by TCRdb to about 2021). A note on the overall study: TCR sequence clusters from the two donors were largely donor specific. Longitudinal TCRalpha and TCRbeta repertoire sequencing tracked T-cell clones expanding and contracting after mild COVID-19 in a couple of donors. The cohort was made up of two young adult volunteers, one female and one male, who were previously healthy. Overall study outcomes, separate from this receptor: Balanced CD4/CD8 phenotypes were observed for clones contracting from day 15 to 85, whereas a bias towards CD4+ was observed for a second wave of clones expanding from day 15 to 37. The study included only a couple of mild cases, and larger cohorts that include severe cases with pre-infection samples were judged to be necessary. Contracting CD4+ clones appeared mostly in the CM and EM memory subsets, whereas CD8+ clones were enriched in EMRA. Whether the second-wave clones peaking on day 37 were SARS-CoV-2 specific was not confirmed. Some responding clones were detected in pre-infection memory, which suggested that pre-existing cross-reactive memory T cells had joined the SARS-CoV-2 response.

This clonotype was seen a few times. Its binding antigen is unknown. Base-call qualities are not available, and no considerably larger clone is one nucleotide away. Instrument on record: Illumina NovaSeq 6000. Using 5'RACE with constant-segment primers, TCRalpha and TCRbeta cDNA libraries were constructed, with sample barcodes and unique molecular identifiers added in the process. Trizol reagent was used to extract RNA from every sample. Libraries were amplified in two PCR steps, with a second sample barcode and Illumina TruSeq adapters added in the second step. Sequencing of the libraries was done on an Illumina NovaSeq, producing 2 x 150 bp paired-end reads. In the authors' own workflow: Demultiplexing of reads and collapsing into UMI-guided consensus sequences were performed with migec v1.2.7. Using mixcr v2.1.11, the UMI consensuses were aligned to TRA and TRB V and J templates and assembled into clonotypes. A clonotype was counted as expanded or contracted only when both edgeR and NoisET called the clonotype significant, with the noise models trained on biological replicates. For edgeR calls, a false discovery rate-adjusted p below 0.01 and a log2 fold-change threshold of 1 were applied. As an exploratory analysis of dynamics, PCA with hierarchical clustering was applied to max-normalized trajectories of the 1000 most abundant clonotypes. Each responding clone was given a CD4 or CD8 phenotype based on the CD4+ and CD8+ repertoires, which had been sequenced separately. The raw public data were reprocessed by TCRdb itself: fastp quality trimming at Q25, MiXCR clonotype calling, in-frame beta chains only. Each CDR3 protein gets just one entry, which takes the most common genes and DNA from the rows behind it. These V and J calls rely on TCRdb rather than the paper's analysis. The sample includes about 47,000 distinct CDR3 sequences, with about a tenth observed a single time. The ten largest account for approximately 10% of the sample.

The germline V gene specifies SGHNT as CDR1 and YENEEA as CDR2. Counted from cysteine to phenylalanine, this CDR3 has 15 amino acids. Solely the CDR3 DNA is kept, with 45 bases framed from the first base. Trimming removed 5 bases from V and 3 bases from J, leaving 13 bases between the germline ends. Ficoll-Paque density gradient centrifugation was the method used to isolate PBMCs. This receptor chain uses TRBV11-3 and TRBJ2-2, and the D gene may be TRBD2, 6 bases matching. The sequencing input was PBMCs or a T cell subset sorted from them (not recorded which). The TCR was taken from an adult woman who had mild COVID-19 (a few samples of this study predate the infection). The sample titles of this study are shuffled in the database, so cell type and time point are left out; the donor was told from shared clones. The DNA sequence is TGTGCCAGCAGCGCCCGGGACTCTTACACCGGGGAGCTGTTTTTT. Translated, this gives CASSARDSYTGELFF.